Listed below are T cell receptor beta chains from one sample, sequenced in a study of control samples from healthy donors and cancer patients. Profiled with immunoSEQ multiplex PCR; TCRdb holds only in-frame clones, not every one. The table includes 95,000 to 130,000 clones, around 90% detected once. The specimen sequenced was blood. These receptor sequences come from a woman in her 70s in good health. The CDR3 runs from the conserved cysteine through the conserved F or W. Fields, in order: CDR3 length, J gene, V gene, CDR3 protein.

cdr3_length: 14
j_call: TRBJ1-6
v_call: TRBV5-5
cdr3_aa: CASSPDPGDSPLHF

cdr3_length: 15
j_call: TRBJ2-7
v_call: TRBV5-1
cdr3_aa: CASSLVGTGGYEQYF

cdr3_length: 13
j_call: TRBJ1-2
v_call: TRBV25-1
cdr3_aa: CASSESRGYGYTF

cdr3_length: 14
j_call: TRBJ2-1
v_call: TRBV6-6
cdr3_aa: CASSYSTDLNEQFF

cdr3_length: 15
j_call: TRBJ2-3
v_call: TRBV6-5
cdr3_aa: CASSYQLASKNTQYF

cdr3_length: 12
j_call: TRBJ2-7
v_call: TRBV11-2
cdr3_aa: CASSSGGYEQYF

cdr3_length: 17
j_call: TRBJ2-3
v_call: TRBV5-4
cdr3_aa: CASSATSGGHWGGTQYF

cdr3_length: 17
j_call: TRBJ1-6
v_call: TRBV18
cdr3_aa: CASSRDRPSSYNSPLHF

cdr3_length: 14
j_call: TRBJ2-1
v_call: TRBV6-2/TRBV6-3
cdr3_aa: CASSYSRTYNEQFF

cdr3_length: 12
j_call: TRBJ2-7
v_call: TRBV7-8
cdr3_aa: CASSSDRIEQYF

cdr3_length: 14
j_call: TRBJ2-7
v_call: TRBV5-1
cdr3_aa: CASSSGTGTYEQYF

cdr3_length: 15
j_call: TRBJ1-6
v_call: TRBV5-1
cdr3_aa: CASSLAGAQNSPLHF

cdr3_length: 16
j_call: TRBJ1-3
v_call: TRBV5-1
cdr3_aa: CASSLMGPSSGNTIYF

cdr3_length: 19
j_call: TRBJ2-7
v_call: TRBV4-3
cdr3_aa: CASSQGPLGSGGAGREQYF

cdr3_length: 11
j_call: TRBJ2-5
v_call: TRBV5-1
cdr3_aa: CASSYQETQYF

cdr3_length: 12
j_call: TRBJ2-7
v_call: TRBV5-6
cdr3_aa: CASSLLADEQYF

cdr3_length: 14
j_call: TRBJ1-4
v_call: TRBV4-1
cdr3_aa: CASSQQGSGEKLFF

cdr3_length: 14
j_call: TRBJ1-1
v_call: TRBV19
cdr3_aa: CASSTVLWNTEAFF

cdr3_length: 13
j_call: TRBJ2-7
v_call: TRBV7-9
cdr3_aa: CASTPWDEDEQYF

cdr3_length: 13
j_call: TRBJ1-5
v_call: TRBV3-1/TRBV3-2
cdr3_aa: CASSQTGFVPQHF

cdr3_length: 14
j_call: TRBJ1-2
v_call: TRBV6-5
cdr3_aa: CASRRTNKAYGYTF

cdr3_length: 13
j_call: TRBJ2-1
v_call: TRBV6-5
cdr3_aa: CASRLGGTNEQFF

cdr3_length: 15
j_call: TRBJ2-7
v_call: TRBV5-4
cdr3_aa: CASSSARDWAYEQYF

cdr3_length: 13
j_call: TRBJ1-1
v_call: TRBV5-1
cdr3_aa: CASSPDGGTEAFF

cdr3_length: 16
j_call: TRBJ2-1
v_call: TRBV6-1
cdr3_aa: CASSEHYRGHYNEQFF

cdr3_length: 14
j_call: TRBJ1-2
v_call: TRBV5-1
cdr3_aa: CASSLESPNYGYTF

cdr3_length: 14
j_call: TRBJ1-5
v_call: TRBV2
cdr3_aa: CASSGTGGNQPQHF

cdr3_length: 16
j_call: TRBJ1-1
v_call: TRBV5-1
cdr3_aa: CASREGGDRANTEAFF

cdr3_length: 15
j_call: TRBJ2-7
v_call: TRBV6-2/TRBV6-3
cdr3_aa: CASSYGAGGLYEQYF

cdr3_length: 15
j_call: TRBJ2-3
v_call: TRBV7-9
cdr3_aa: CASSLKGLGSDTQYF

cdr3_length: 12
j_call: TRBJ2-5
v_call: TRBV12-5
cdr3_aa: CASGLGQGMKYF

cdr3_length: 15
j_call: TRBJ2-3
v_call: TRBV5-1
cdr3_aa: CASSLALGAGDTQYF

cdr3_length: 15
j_call: TRBJ1-2
v_call: TRBV6-4
cdr3_aa: CASSARAGVNYGYTF

cdr3_length: 13
j_call: TRBJ1-6
v_call: TRBV27
cdr3_aa: CASGPEENSPLHF

cdr3_length: 20
j_call: TRBJ2-1
v_call: TRBV7-8
cdr3_aa: CASSRNTGLAGGSSYNEQFF

cdr3_length: 12
j_call: TRBJ2-7
v_call: TRBV5-1
cdr3_aa: CASSEGSLEQYF

cdr3_length: 16
j_call: TRBJ2-7
v_call: TRBV3-1/TRBV3-2
cdr3_aa: CASSQGQRGSSYEQYF

cdr3_length: 15
j_call: TRBJ2-7
v_call: TRBV7-2
cdr3_aa: CASSFVSSGEGEQYF

cdr3_length: 11
j_call: TRBJ2-7
v_call: TRBV2
cdr3_aa: CASSPSYEQYF

cdr3_length: 13
j_call: TRBJ1-1
v_call: TRBV7-6
cdr3_aa: CASSLSMGTEAFF

cdr3_length: 12
j_call: TRBJ2-7
v_call: TRBV5-1
cdr3_aa: CASSSGGAEQYF

cdr3_length: 16
j_call: TRBJ1-5
v_call: TRBV5-5
cdr3_aa: CASSSHDGTGSQPQHF

cdr3_length: 16
j_call: TRBJ2-1
v_call: TRBV25-1
cdr3_aa: CASSELGGGLYNEQFF

cdr3_length: 13
j_call: TRBJ2-1
v_call: TRBV9
cdr3_aa: CASSSLAGVPWFF

cdr3_length: 17
j_call: TRBJ1-1
v_call: TRBV10-3
cdr3_aa: CAISDQIPETMNTEAFF

cdr3_length: 16
j_call: TRBJ1-2
v_call: TRBV10-3
cdr3_aa: CAIRTGEGKANYGYTF

cdr3_length: 10
j_call: TRBJ2-3
v_call: TRBV6-6
cdr3_aa: CACGEDTQYF

cdr3_length: 19
j_call: TRBJ2-1
v_call: TRBV4-3
cdr3_aa: CASSQDLALAGVSYNEQFF

cdr3_length: 14
j_call: TRBJ2-1
v_call: TRBV27
cdr3_aa: CASRKGGVNNEQFF

cdr3_length: 13
j_call: TRBJ1-2
v_call: TRBV3-1/TRBV3-2
cdr3_aa: CASSQGTAYGYTF

cdr3_length: 14
j_call: TRBJ1-6
v_call: TRBV11-2
cdr3_aa: CASSWVSRNSPLHF

cdr3_length: 14
j_call: TRBJ1-2
v_call: TRBV5-1
cdr3_aa: CASNQGVEGYGYTF

cdr3_length: 16
j_call: TRBJ2-3
v_call: TRBV2
cdr3_aa: CASSEQPAGGTDTQYF

cdr3_length: 16
j_call: TRBJ1-6
v_call: TRBV5-1
cdr3_aa: CASSDVGGPANSPLHF

cdr3_length: 16
j_call: TRBJ2-2
v_call: TRBV9
cdr3_aa: CASSVTSGGATGELFF

cdr3_length: 14
j_call: TRBJ2-1
v_call: TRBV3-1/TRBV3-2
cdr3_aa: CASSQDLRGNEQFF

cdr3_length: 14
j_call: TRBJ2-1
v_call: TRBV6-6
cdr3_aa: CASSEGQGSNEQFF